Sequencing of this TCR beta chain was carried out in a study of circulating and synovial CD4+ cells in juvenile arthritis. Sequenced by immunoSEQ multiplex PCR; TCRdb stores in-frame clones only, minus some. The repertoire holds tens of thousands of clones, roughly 95% seen once, with approximately 0.19% in the top ten. This CDR3 is 14 amino acids long. Germline V gene sequence: CDR1 GTSNPN, CDR2 SVGIG (reference sequence). Trimming stripped 1 base from V and 2 bases from J, with 12 bases between. A note on this clone: As yet, its antigen is unknown.

Broader study findings: Diversity here was lower than in bulk blood CD4 cells. Vbeta family usage analysis did not detect the pathogenic-like versus bulk difference. Compared with bulk blood, circulating pathogenic-like lymphocytes shared substantially more CDR3 sequences with synovial T cells. CPL versus bulk CD4 samples: T cell genome counts differed by at least an order of magnitude.

This TCR was recovered from a human donor with juvenile idiopathic arthritis. This chain links TRBV30 with TRBJ2-7; D uncertain. Specimen: CD4+ T cells from blood. The CDR3 coding sequence is TGTGCCTGGAGTGGATCGACAAGAACCTACGAGCAGTACTTC. It encodes CAWSGSTRTYEQYF. The full variable domain, with the rest looked up from reference TRBV30 and TRBJ2-7, is SQTIHQWPATLVQPVGSPLSLECTVEGTSNPNLYWYRQAAGRGLQLLFYSVGIGQISSEVPQNLSASRPQDRQFILSSKKLLLSDSGFYLCAWSGSTRTYEQYFGPGTRLTVT.